Presented here are 15 T cell receptor beta chains from one specimen sequenced in a study of T cells in Graves' hyperthyroidism and ophthalmopathy. RNA transcripts gave rise to amplified TCR beta CDR3 regions. The TCR CDR3 first-round RT-PCR relied on the HTBI primer set. TCRdb re-called the multiplex PCR reads through MiXCR, storing one row per CDR3 protein. The data hold a few hundred thousand distinct CDR3 sequences, with about 45% observed a single time. Sequenced sample: peripheral blood or thyroid tissue (not recorded which). Receptors originate from an adult woman with Graves' disease, either hyperthyroidism or ophthalmopathy (not recorded which).

This clonotype came up once. The rearrangement joins TRBV19 to TRBJ2-7; 11 bases match TRBD2. CDR3 size: 15 residues. CDR1 is LNHDA and CDR2 is SQIVND in the germline V gene (reference sequence). V trimming: 9 bases; J trimming: 2 bases; junction bases outside the gene matches: 9. The CDR3: CASTHGLAGPYEQYF. In nucleotides, the CDR3 is TGTGCCAGCACGCATGGACTAGCGGGTCCCTACGAGCAGTACTTC.

V gene TRBV12-3 or TRBV12-4 combines with J gene TRBJ2-3, with a tentative D call TRBD2 (5 bases). Trimming pared 3 bases from V and 6 bases from J, leaving 7 bases between. There are 12 residues in the CDR3. Here the CDR3 reads CASSFSADTQYF. DNA of the CDR3: TGTGCCAGCAGTTTTAGCGCGGATACGCAGTATTTT.

This clonotype was observed a single time. CDR3 coding DNA: TGCAGTGCTAGAGATACGAACTACTACAATGAGCAGTTCTTC. The encoded protein is CSARDTNYYNEQFF. V and J are TRBV20-1 and TRBJ2-1; D is ambiguous. Germline CDR1 reads DFQATT; CDR2 reads SNEGSKA (reference sequence). The CDR3 sequence is 14 residues long. The V gene lost 0 bases and the J gene lost 3 bases, with 9 bases spanning the gap.

This clonotype has ten or more counts. V is TRBV24-1 and J is TRBJ1-4, with D maybe TRBD1 (5 bases). The V and J ends lost 4 bases and 0 bases respectively, with 11 bases between them. Germline CDR1 KGHDR, CDR2 SFDVKD. The CDR3 is 16 amino acids. CDR3 residues: CATSDSGAATNEKLFF. The CDR3 bases are TGTGCCACCAGTGACAGTGGGGCTGCAACTAATGAAAAACTGTTTTTT.

The chain employs TRBV29-1 and TRBJ1-2, with 9 bases fitting TRBD1. CDR3 size: 12 residues. Germline CDR1 reads SQVTM; CDR2 reads ANQGSEA. V lost 8 bases, J lost 6 bases, and 7 bases stayed unmatched. The CDR3 DNA is TGCAGCAGTTTAGGGACAGGGAATGGCTACACCTTC. Protein sequence: CSSLGTGNGYTF.

A note on this clonotype: Sequence at one end of the junction differs from germline and may be a read error. V and J are TRBV19 and TRBJ2-2; D is ambiguous. The CDR3 contains 16 residues. The germline V gene has CDR1 LNHDA and CDR2 SQIVND (reference sequence). CDR3 nucleotide sequence: TGTGCCAGTAGTATTTTAGGTCCATCGAACACAGGGGAGCTGTTTTTT. Translating gives CASSILGPSNTGELFF.

This clonotype turned up a few times. This chain links TRBV7-9 with TRBJ1-2; D is undetermined. Deletions cut 2 bases from V and 2 bases from J, with 9 bases between. CDR1 and CDR2 (germline): SEHNR, FQNEAQ (reference sequence). CDR3 length: 14 amino acids. The CDR3 loop reads CASSLPGRNYGYTF. As DNA, the CDR3 is TGTGCCAGCAGCTTACCTGGACGGAACTATGGCTACACCTTC. Full variable domain (outside the CDR3, taken from reference TRBV7-9 and TRBJ1-2): DTGVSQNPRHKITKRGQNVTFRCDPISEHNRLYWYRQTLGQGPEFLTYFQNEAQLEKSRLLSDRFSAERPKGSFSTLEIQRTEQGDSAMYLCASSLPGRNYGYTFGSGTRLTVV.

The chain recombines TRBV10-3 with TRBJ2-7; TRBD1 matches 7 bases. With 0 bases clipped from V and 7 bases from J, the junction kept 6 bases outside the gene matches. Germline assignment: CDR1 ENHRY and CDR2 SYGVKD. This CDR3 spans 14 amino acids. The CDR3 region has the DNA TGTGCCATCAGTGAGTCGGACAGGTGGTTGGAGCAGTACTTC. It encodes CAISESDRWLEQYF.

V and J are TRBV20-1 and TRBJ2-5; D tentatively fits TRBD1 or TRBD2 (6 bases each). V lost 5 bases and J 4 bases, leaving 23 bases between the germline ends. The CDR3 contains 16 residues. Germline loops: CDR1 DFQATT, CDR2 SNEGSKA (reference sequence). CDR3 sequence: CSARGDTQGGPETQYF. The CDR3 nucleotides are TGCAGTGCTCGAGGGGACACTCAAGGGGGGCCAGAGACCCAGTACTTC.

In this sample, this clonotype turned up many times. The chain couples TRBV24-1 to TRBJ1-5; weak D call: TRBD1 (5 bases). V was cut by 2 bases and J by 3 bases, with 13 bases left in between. Germline values: CDR1 KGHDR, CDR2 SFDVKD. CDR3 length: 16 residues. As DNA, the CDR3 is TGTGCCACCAGTGATTCCGGAGGGGTCCCCAATCAGCCCCAGCATTTT. It specifies CATSDSGGVPNQPQHF.

In this sample, this clonotype turned up many times. The genes are TRBV5-1 and TRBJ1-2; 8 nucleotides line up with TRBD1. Germline V gene sequence: CDR1 SGHRS, CDR2 YFSETQ. V lost 5 bases and J lost 4; bases outside the gene matches: 7. This CDR3 is 14 amino acids long. CDR3 region: CASSSGQGGYGYTF. Here the CDR3 DNA reads TGCGCCAGCAGTTCCGGACAGGGTGGCTATGGCTACACCTTC.

The chain employs TRBV19 and TRBJ1-2; no firm D call. V lost 5 bases, J lost 8 bases, and 18 bases lay in between. The CDR3 is 14 amino acids. The germline gives CDR1 LNHDA, CDR2 SQIVND (reference sequence). The CDR3 loop is CASSGQVIVGGYTF. DNA of the CDR3: TGTGCCAGTAGTGGGCAGGTGATCGTGGGCGGCTACACCTTC.

This clonotype was observed a single time. This chain links TRBV7-9 with TRBJ1-1, with TRBD1 identical over 7 bases. J was trimmed by 0 bases and V by 5 bases; bases with no gene match: 6. Germline lookup yields CDR1 SEHNR and CDR2 FQNEAQ (reference sequence). The CDR3 has 15 residues. As DNA, the CDR3 is TGTGCCAGCAGCCACCGGGACAGCATGAACACTGAAGCTTTCTTT. Translating gives CASSHRDSMNTEAFF.

The gene calls are TRBV24-1 and TRBJ1-1; a possible D gene is TRBD1 (5 bases). Looked up from germline, CDR1 is KGHDR and CDR2 is SFDVKD. This CDR3 is built from 13 residues. V gave up 7 bases and J gave up 1 base, with 9 bases separating them. The CDR3 bases are TGTGCCACCAGGGGACTCCCGAACACTGAAGCTTTCTTT. Translated, it gives CATRGLPNTEAFF.

The CDR3 DNA sequence: TGCAGTGCTAGTCCCAGGGGAGTGCGCGAGACCCAGTACTTC. This translates into CSASPRGVRETQYF. The chain carries TRBV20-1 and TRBJ2-5, with a weak D call TRBD1 (6 bases). Trimming cost V 3 bases and J 5 bases, with 16 bases left between them. The CDR3 loop spans 14 amino acids. In germline, CDR1 is DFQATT, CDR2 SNEGSKA (reference sequence).